The source of this TCR beta chain is a study of regulatory T cells in long-lasting Graves disease listed by TCRdb under 2021. With respect to the entire study: Antithyroid drugs had been taken for less than 3 months by newly diagnosed Graves' disease patients. The study took place in China and was registered as a clinical trial. Persistent Graves' disease patients were compared with newly diagnosed Graves' disease patients by peripheral blood TCR sequencing and RNA sequencing. TCR sequencing covered around 13 persistent and roughly 20 newly diagnosed Graves' disease patients, about 35 samples in total. Results and caveats for the whole study, not just this receptor: Sequencing and analysis were restricted to the TCR beta chain. Compared with newly diagnosed patients, persistent Graves' disease patients had lower TCR Shannon entropy and fewer highly expanded clones, which suggests clonal expansion. The authors noted that the small sample size was a limitation that may lower accuracy. The study examined only peripheral blood because the primary lesion, thyroid tissue, could not be accessed. Preferential use of TRBV28, TRBJ1-2 and TRBJ2-5 was observed in persistent disease, whereas TRBV20-1 and TRBJ2-1 were favored in newly diagnosed disease. More public clonotypes were shared among persistent patients (about 2,800) than among newly diagnosed patients (roughly 1,000).

The time point tag for this specimen amounts to: newly diagnosed GD, antithyroid drugs for less than 3 months. For both TCR sequencing and RNA sequencing, RNA was extracted from PBMCs using TRIzol. Graves' disease was diagnosed according to American Thyroid Association guidelines. The patients came from an endocrinology department in Xi'an, China. Each patient gave approximately 9.7 milliliters of peripheral blood, collected in an EDTA anticoagulant tube. PBMCs were isolated by Ficoll Paque Plus density gradient separation without further T cell sorting. An Agilent 2100 Bioanalyzer and agarose gel were used to check RNA quality, and a NanoDrop 2000 was used to measure RNA concentration. Only a few counts were recorded for this clonotype. Its binding antigen is unknown. No base quality values were provided; no much bigger clone lies one nucleotide off. Relative to germline, V is 5 bases shorter and J is 2 bases shorter, with 10 bases between their ends. Counted from cysteine to phenylalanine, this CDR3 has 13 amino acids. Only CDR3 DNA is held: 39 bases, read in frame from base 1. The germline V gene (reference sequence) sets CDR1 to SEHNR and CDR2 to FQNEAQ.

The library relied on multiplex PCR. Sequencing took place on an Illumina HiSeq 4000. iRepertoire HTBI primers and Arm-PCR amplification of CDR3 regions were used to construct TCR beta libraries. PCR products were gel purified before sequencing. The study's processing was this. A total of around 66 TRBV and 14 TRBJ segments were identified across samples and were used for gene usage analysis of CDR3 amino acid clonotypes. COPE and FqMerger were used to merge filtered high-quality paired reads into contigs. Contigs were aligned with BLAST to IMGT TRBV, TRBD and TRBJ reference genes, and CDR3 was defined per IMGT. Clonotypes above 0.1% frequency were classified as highly expanded clones. Shannon entropy served as the measure of repertoire diversity, while the Gini coefficient captured V-J evenness. Clonotypes shared by more than one individual were considered public. In-frame beta chains were kept once TCRdb had trimmed the public reads at Q25 with fastp and called clones with MiXCR. For every CDR3 protein sequence, its rows merge into one entry that carries the most common genes and DNA. V and J calls and clone size were set by TCRdb, not the authors. Counted in this sample were around 500,000 distinct CDR3 sequences; about 12% of them appeared once. More than 8% of the sample rests with the top ten.

These data were likewise used in another study, on T cells in Graves' hyperthyroidism and ophthalmopathy. Per that second paper: Stable Graves' hyperthyroidism was defined as the absence of progression to ophthalmopathy over 18 months of follow-up. Hyperthyroidism patients were aged 18 to 65 years and newly diagnosed, with disease duration of less than 2 months. Patients with uncontrolled infections, other autoimmune diseases, pregnancy or lactation were excluded. Diagnoses were based on clinical symptoms, serum thyroxine and TRAb, thyroid ultrasound and orbital computed tomography. A first-round RT-PCR of the TCR CDR3 used the HTBI primer set with the Qiagen OneStep RT-PCR kit. Blood samples also contained most of the expanded thyroid clonotypes (frequency above 0.001), which suggests that blood repertoires may reflect thyroid immune responses. A 13 V-J signature model separated ophthalmopathy from stable hyperthyroidism, with roughly 88% sensitivity and about 81% specificity in cross-validation and 80%/75% in testing. In validation, the model predicted progression to ophthalmopathy a median of 6.5 months before onset, with roughly 70% sensitivity and 72.22% specificity. TCR V-J signatures able to tell the groups apart were searched for in a discovery cohort of approximately 95 patients, of whom under 45 had Graves' ophthalmopathy and some 60 had stable Graves' hyperthyroidism. An independent validation cohort of under 20 hyperthyroidism patients and about 15 patients who later progressed to ophthalmopathy tested prospective prediction of ophthalmopathy. The roughly 91 discovery patients were randomly split 7:3 into training and test sets. In several Graves' hyperthyroidism patients, the study also compared T-cell repertoires from thyroid tissue with T-cell repertoires from blood. After blood sampling, hyperthyroidism patients were treated with methimazole at a starting dose of 30 mg daily, and ophthalmopathy patients were treated with high-dose intravenous methylprednisolone. A second multiplex PCR round built the libraries, followed by size selection and purification. The libraries were sequenced on an Illumina HiSeq2000 using paired-end 100 bp reads. Raw data were processed with SOAPnuke, discarding reads with adapters, uncalled bases, mean Phred below 15, or no exact constant-primer or identifier match. High-quality paired reads were merged using COPE v1.2.5, and each unique nucleotide sequence was defined as a clonotype. MiTCR v1.1 was used to align clonotypes to the IMGT TRBV, TRBD and TRBJ reference segments. Analysis was restricted to V-J combinations with a frequency above 0.0001, which covered about 99% of repertoires. The TCS score was defined as F50 (clonal expansion) divided by E x V (chaos), with BLOSUM62-based TCRdist calculated between CDR3 peptides within each V-J. Welch's t-statistics and random forest reduced approximately 520 V-J features to some 14, which were used in a naive Bayes classifier (R e1071). No statistical method was used to set the sample size in advance, and investigators knew the group allocation. The paper describes TCR Vbeta CDR3 sequencing of 140 or so peripheral blood samples, made up of 43 ophthalmopathy patients, 70 to 75 hyperthyroidism patients and 17 progressor patients.

This clonotype was obtained from a woman aged 25 to 39 with Graves disease. Donor details come from another sample of the same person, matched by shared clones. This material consisted of peripheral blood mononuclear cells (PBMCs), taken at new diagnosis, from a patient treated with antithyroid drugs. The sequence is built from TRBV7-9 and TRBJ2-7, with the D gene possibly TRBD1 or TRBD2, each one fitting 5 bases. The CDR3 amino acid sequence is: CASSGPGPYEQYF. The bases read TGTGCCAGCAGCGGACCGGGACCCTACGAGCAGTACTTC.